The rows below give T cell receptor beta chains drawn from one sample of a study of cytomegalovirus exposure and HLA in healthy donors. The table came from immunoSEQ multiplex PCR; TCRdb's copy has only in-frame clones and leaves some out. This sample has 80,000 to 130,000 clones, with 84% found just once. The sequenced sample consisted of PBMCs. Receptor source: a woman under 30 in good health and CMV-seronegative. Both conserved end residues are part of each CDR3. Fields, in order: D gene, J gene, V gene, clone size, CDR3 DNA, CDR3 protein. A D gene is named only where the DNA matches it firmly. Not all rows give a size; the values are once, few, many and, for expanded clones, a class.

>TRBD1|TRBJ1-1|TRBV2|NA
TGTGCCAGCAGAGGGGGCCTAGGGGGTAACACTGAAGCTTTCTTT
CASRGGLGGNTEAFF
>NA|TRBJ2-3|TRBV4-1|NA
TGCGCCAGCAGTAAGGGGAGGGCAGGGGCCACAGATACGCAGTATTTT
CASSKGRAGATDTQYF
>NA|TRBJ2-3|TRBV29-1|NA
TGCAGCGTTGAAGGGGGTTTAGGGGGCACAGATACGCAGTATTTT
CSVEGGLGGTDTQYF
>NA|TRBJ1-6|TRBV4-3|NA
TGCGCCAGCAGCCAAGGACAGGATAGTTCACCCCTCCACTTT
CASSQGQDSSPLHF
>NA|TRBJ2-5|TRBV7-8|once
TGTGCCAGCAGCTTAGCGGCCCCTCGACAGGGAGGAGGTGAAGAGACCCAGTACTTC
CASSLAAPRQGGGEETQYF
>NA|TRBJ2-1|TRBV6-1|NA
TGTGCCAGCAGATCGCCCGGGACTTACTACAATGAGCAGTTCTTC
CASRSPGTYYNEQFF
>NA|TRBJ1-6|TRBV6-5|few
TGTGCCAGCAGTAGCAGACAGGCCCTCTCACCCCTCCACTTT
CASSSRQALSPLHF
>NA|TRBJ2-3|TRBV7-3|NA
TGTGCCAGCAGCTTAAGGGGGGCGGGGGGCACAGATACGCAGTATTTT
CASSLRGAGGTDTQYF
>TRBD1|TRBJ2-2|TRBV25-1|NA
TGTGCCAGCAGTGAATATATGAGACAGGGGGACACCGGGGAGCTGTTTTTT
CASSEYMRQGDTGELFF
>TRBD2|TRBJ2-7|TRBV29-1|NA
TGCAGCGTTGGGACTAGCGGGAGGGGAATTGGATACGAGCAGTACTTC
CSVGTSGRGIGYEQYF
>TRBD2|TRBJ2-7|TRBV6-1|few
TGTGCCAGCCATGAGACTGGCGGGAGCTACGAGCAGTACTTC
CASHETGGSYEQYF
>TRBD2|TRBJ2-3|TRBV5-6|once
TGTGCCAGCAGCTCAATCTACCGGGGGGCAGATACGCAGTATTTT
CASSSIYRGADTQYF
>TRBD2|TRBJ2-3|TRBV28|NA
TGTGCCAGCAGTTTGGTACTAGCGGGTCGGGTGGTGGGTACGCAGTATTTT
CASSLVLAGRVVGTQYF
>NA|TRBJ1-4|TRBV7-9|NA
TGTTCCAGCAGTTCCGCAGGATTAAATGAAAAACTGTTTTTT
CSSSSAGLNEKLFF
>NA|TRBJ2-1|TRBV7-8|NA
TGTGCCAGCAGCCTCGAGGGGGTATTCTCCTACAATGAGCAGTTCTTC
CASSLEGVFSYNEQFF
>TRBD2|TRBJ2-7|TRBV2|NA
TGTGCCAGCAGTAGAACCGGGACTAGCGGAACCTACGAGCAGTACTTC
CASSRTGTSGTYEQYF
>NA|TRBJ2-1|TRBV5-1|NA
TGCGCCAGCAGCTCGGGTACCATTGGCAATGAGCAGTTCTTC
CASSSGTIGNEQFF
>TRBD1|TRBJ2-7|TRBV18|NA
TGTGCCAGCTCACCGACTTTGTCAGGGGGCTACGAGCAGTACTTC
CASSPTLSGGYEQYF
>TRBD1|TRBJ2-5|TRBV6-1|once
TGTGCCAGCAGTGTCAACAGGGGAGAGACCCAGTACTTC
CASSVNRGETQYF
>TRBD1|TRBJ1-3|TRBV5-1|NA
TGCGCCAGCAGCTGGGGGACAGGGGCTGGAAACACCATATATTTT
CASSWGTGAGNTIYF
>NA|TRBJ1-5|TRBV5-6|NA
TGTGCCAGCAGCTTGGGTGGTGGGGGGAGCAATCAGCCCCAGCATTTT
CASSLGGGGSNQPQHF
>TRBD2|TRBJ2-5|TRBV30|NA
TGTGCCTGGAGTGTACTTCGACTAGCAAAAGAGACCCAGTACTTC
CAWSVLRLAKETQYF
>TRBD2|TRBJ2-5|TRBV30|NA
TGTGCCTGGAGTGCAAAGACTAGCGGGAGTCAGGAGACCCAGTACTTC
CAWSAKTSGSQETQYF
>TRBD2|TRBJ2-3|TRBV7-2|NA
TGTGCCAGCAGCTTATGGGGCGGGGGGCCAGGCACAGATACGCAGTATTTT
CASSLWGGGPGTDTQYF
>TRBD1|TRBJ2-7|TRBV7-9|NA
TGTGCCAGCACAGACGGGACAGGGGCCTTCGAGCAGTACTTC
CASTDGTGAFEQYF